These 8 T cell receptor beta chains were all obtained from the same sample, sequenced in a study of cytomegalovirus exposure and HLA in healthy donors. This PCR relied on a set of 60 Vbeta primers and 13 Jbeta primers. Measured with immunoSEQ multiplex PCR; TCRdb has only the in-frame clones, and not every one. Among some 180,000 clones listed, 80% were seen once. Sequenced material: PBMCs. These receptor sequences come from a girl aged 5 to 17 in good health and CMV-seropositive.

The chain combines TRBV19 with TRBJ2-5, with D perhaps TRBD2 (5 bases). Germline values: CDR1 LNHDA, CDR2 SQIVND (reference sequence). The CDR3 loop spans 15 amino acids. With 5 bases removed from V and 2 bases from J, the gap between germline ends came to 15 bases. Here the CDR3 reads CASSSYRTSQETQYF. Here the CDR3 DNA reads TGTGCCAGTAGTTCCTACCGGACTTCGCAAGAGACCCAGTACTTC.

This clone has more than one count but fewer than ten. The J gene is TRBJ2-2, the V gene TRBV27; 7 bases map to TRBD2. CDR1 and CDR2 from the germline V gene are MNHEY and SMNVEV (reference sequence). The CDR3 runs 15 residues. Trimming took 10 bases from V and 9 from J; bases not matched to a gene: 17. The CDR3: CATQRGGEGGWELFF. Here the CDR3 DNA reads TGTGCCACCCAGCGGGGAGGCGAAGGCGGTTGGGAGCTGTTTTTT.

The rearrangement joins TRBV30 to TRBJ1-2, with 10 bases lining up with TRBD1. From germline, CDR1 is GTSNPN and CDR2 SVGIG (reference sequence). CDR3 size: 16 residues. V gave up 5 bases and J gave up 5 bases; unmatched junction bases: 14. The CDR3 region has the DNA TGTGCCTGGGCTCGGACAGGGGGTTTCCTAGGATATGGCTACACCTTC. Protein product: CAWARTGGFLGYGYTF. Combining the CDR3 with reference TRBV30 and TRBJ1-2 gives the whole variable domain SQTIHQWPATLVQPVGSPLSLECTVEGTSNPNLYWYRQAAGRGLQLLFYSVGIGQISSEVPQNLSASRPQDRQFILSSKKLLLSDSGFYLCAWARTGGFLGYGYTFGSGTRLTVV.

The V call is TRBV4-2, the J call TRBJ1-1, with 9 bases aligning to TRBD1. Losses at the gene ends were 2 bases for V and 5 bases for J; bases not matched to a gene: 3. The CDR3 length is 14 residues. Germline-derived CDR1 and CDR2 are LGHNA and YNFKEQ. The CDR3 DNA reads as TGTGCCAGCAGCCAAACAGGGGGCATGACTGAAGCTTTCTTT. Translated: CASSQTGGMTEAFF.

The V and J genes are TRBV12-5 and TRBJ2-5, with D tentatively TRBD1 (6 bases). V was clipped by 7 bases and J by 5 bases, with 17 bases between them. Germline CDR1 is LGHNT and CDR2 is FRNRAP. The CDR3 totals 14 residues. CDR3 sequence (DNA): TGTGCTAGTGCCCCGCAAAGGGGGTTGGAGACCCAGTACTTC. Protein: CASAPQRGLETQYF.

In nucleotides, the CDR3 is TGTGCCAGCAGCTTAGGGACAGGGGGCGTAACCTACGAGCAGTACTTC. Its translation is CASSLGTGGVTYEQYF. The chain carries TRBV7-6 and TRBJ2-7, with TRBD1 matching over 11 bases. The CDR3 runs to 16 residues. Per the germline V gene, CDR1 is SGHVS and CDR2 is FNYEAQ. V shed 1 base, J shed 2 bases, and the junction held 4 bases outside the gene matches.

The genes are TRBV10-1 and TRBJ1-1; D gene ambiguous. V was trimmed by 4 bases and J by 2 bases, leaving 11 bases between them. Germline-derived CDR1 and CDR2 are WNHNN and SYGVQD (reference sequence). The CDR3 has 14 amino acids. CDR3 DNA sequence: TGCGCCAGCAGTGGTAGAAAAAACAACACTGAAGCTTTCTTT. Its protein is CASSGRKNNTEAFF.

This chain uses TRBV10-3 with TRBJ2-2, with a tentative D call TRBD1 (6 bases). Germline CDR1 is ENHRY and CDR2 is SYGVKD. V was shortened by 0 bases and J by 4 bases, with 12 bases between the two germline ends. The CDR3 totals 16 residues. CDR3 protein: CAISESGTPTTGELFF. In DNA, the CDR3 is TGTGCCATCAGTGAGTCGGGGACACCCACCACCGGGGAGCTGTTTTTT.